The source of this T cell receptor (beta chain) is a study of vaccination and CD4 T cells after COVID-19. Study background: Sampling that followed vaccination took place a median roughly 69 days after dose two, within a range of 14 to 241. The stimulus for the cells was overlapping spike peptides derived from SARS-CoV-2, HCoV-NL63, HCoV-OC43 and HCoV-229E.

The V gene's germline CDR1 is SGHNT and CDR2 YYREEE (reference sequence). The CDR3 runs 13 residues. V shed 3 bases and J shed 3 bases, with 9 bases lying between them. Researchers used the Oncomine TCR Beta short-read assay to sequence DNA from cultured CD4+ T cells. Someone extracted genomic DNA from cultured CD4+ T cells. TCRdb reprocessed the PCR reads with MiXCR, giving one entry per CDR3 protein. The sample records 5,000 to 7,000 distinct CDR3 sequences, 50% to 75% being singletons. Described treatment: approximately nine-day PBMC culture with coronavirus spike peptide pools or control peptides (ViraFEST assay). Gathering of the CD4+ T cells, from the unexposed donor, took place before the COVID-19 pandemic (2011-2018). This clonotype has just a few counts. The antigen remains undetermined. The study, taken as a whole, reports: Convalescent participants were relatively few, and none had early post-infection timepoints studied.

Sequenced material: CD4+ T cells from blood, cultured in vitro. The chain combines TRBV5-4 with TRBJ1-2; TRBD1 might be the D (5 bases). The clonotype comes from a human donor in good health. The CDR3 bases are TGTGCCAGCAGCTCACAGGTTGACTATGGCTACACCTTC. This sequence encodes CASSSQVDYGYTF. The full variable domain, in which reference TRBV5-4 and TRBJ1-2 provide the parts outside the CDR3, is ETGVTQSPTHLIKTRGQQVTLRCSSQSGHNTVSWYQQALGQGPQFIFQYYREEENGRGNFPPRFSGLQFPNYSSELNVNALELDDSALYLCASSSQVDYGYTFGSGTRLTVV.